This T cell receptor beta chain was recovered during a study of blood T cells in healthy people across ages. Next came a second PCR, run for about 6 to 12 cycles, which used a sample-barcoded 5' primer along with a J-beta primer mix. Each cDNA molecule, via a template-switch adaptor with 12 random nucleotides, was tagged. In TCRdb, the 5' RACE reads were re-called with MiXCR into one record per CDR3 protein. The table includes 550,000 to 800,000 distinct CDR3 sequences, around 21% detected once. Trimming shortened V by 3 bases and J by 8 bases, and 7 bases separated the two germline ends. Per the germline V gene, CDR1 is LGHDT and CDR2 is YNNKEL (reference sequence). This CDR3 is built from 11 residues.

The source material was blood. The chain combines TRBV3-1 with TRBJ1-1, with D unclear. The TCR was taken from a man aged 65 to 85 in good health. The CDR3, as DNA: TGTGCCAGCAGCCAGCCGCCCGAAGCTTTCTTT. It specifies CASSQPPEAFF.